This paragraph covers one T cell receptor beta chain sequence. Looked up from germline, CDR1 is LNHDA and CDR2 is SQIVND (reference sequence). Trimming at V came to 4 bases and at J to 4 bases, leaving 5 bases not matched to a gene. The CDR3 is made up of 14 amino acids. This specimen belongs to a study of blood T cell repertoires in COVID-19. Background on the study: Acute and convalescent COVID-19 specimens originated in the United States, Italy and Spain. T cells, B-cell-depleted T cells, or PBMCs provided the cDNA or gDNA that served as material.

As originally analysed: By means of reference gene primer amplification, nucleated cell counts were estimated. Sequencing used immunoSEQ multiplex PCR; TCRdb keeps in-frame clones, though not all of them. The D gene and trimming were derived from the DNA, and the V and J assignments and clone size from that table. The repertoire includes about 100,000 clones, approximately 86% of them detected once, and about 5% sits in the top ten. The sample taken for sequencing was peripheral blood. The chain carries TRBV19 and TRBJ2-5; 8 bases match TRBD1. This TCR derives from a human donor in a cohort sampled during active COVID-19. The CDR3 nucleotides are TGTGCCAGTAGTAGGACAGGGTTCGCAGAGACCCAGTACTTC. Protein: CASSRTGFAETQYF.